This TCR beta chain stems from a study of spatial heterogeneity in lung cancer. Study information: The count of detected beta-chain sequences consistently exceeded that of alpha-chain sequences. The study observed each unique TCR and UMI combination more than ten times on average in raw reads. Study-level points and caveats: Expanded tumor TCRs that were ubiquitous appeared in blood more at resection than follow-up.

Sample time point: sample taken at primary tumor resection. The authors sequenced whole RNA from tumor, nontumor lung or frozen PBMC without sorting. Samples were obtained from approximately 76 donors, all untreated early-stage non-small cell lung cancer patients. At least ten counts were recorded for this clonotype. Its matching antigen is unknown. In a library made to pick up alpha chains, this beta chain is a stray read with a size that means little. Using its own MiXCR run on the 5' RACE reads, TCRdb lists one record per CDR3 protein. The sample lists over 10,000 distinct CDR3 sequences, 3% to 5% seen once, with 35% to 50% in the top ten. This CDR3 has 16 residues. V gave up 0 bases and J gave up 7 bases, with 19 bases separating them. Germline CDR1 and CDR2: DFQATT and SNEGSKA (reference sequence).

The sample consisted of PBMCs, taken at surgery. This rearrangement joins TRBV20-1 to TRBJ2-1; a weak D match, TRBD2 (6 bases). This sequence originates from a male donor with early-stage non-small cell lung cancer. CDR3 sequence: CSARDWRGEGVNEQFF. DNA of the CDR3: TGCAGTGCTAGAGATTGGAGGGGCGAGGGAGTTAATGAGCAGTTCTTC.